The rows below give T cell receptor beta chains drawn from one sample of a study of cytomegalovirus exposure and HLA in healthy donors. Profiling relied on immunoSEQ multiplex PCR, and the TCRdb table lists in-frame clones only, not all of them. The sample contains 180,000 or so clones, just over 75% of which appear only once. Sequenced material: PBMCs. These receptors were taken from a man aged 18 to 35 in good health and CMV-seronegative. Both conserved end residues are trimmed from each CDR3.

J: TRBJ2-5
V: TRBV18
CDR3: ASSPGLSWGETQY

J: TRBJ2-1
V: TRBV11-3
CDR3: ASSPNSGRAYNEQF

J: TRBJ1-2
V: TRBV27
CDR3: ASRAGQGSYT

J: TRBJ1-2
V: TRBV19
CDR3: ASSIPWDSYGYT

J: TRBJ1-5
V: TRBV19
CDR3: ASSPRQVSQPQH

J: TRBJ1-1
V: TRBV9
CDR3: ASSAQVYTEAF

J: TRBJ1-2
V: TRBV27
CDR3: ASSFSTEANYGYT

J: TRBJ2-3
V: TRBV28
CDR3: ASSSPGLAGGLSTDTQY

J: TRBJ2-2
V: TRBV6-6
CDR3: ASSYSIQATGELF

J: TRBJ1-6
V: TRBV7-2
CDR3: ASSPGHHNSPLH

J: TRBJ1-6
V: TRBV11-2
CDR3: ASSPRTGADSPLH

J: TRBJ2-1
V: TRBV6-1
CDR3: ASSQPGQGDEQF

J: TRBJ2-3
V: TRBV7-2
CDR3: ASSLRLAGAADTQY

J: TRBJ2-3
V: TRBV7-3
CDR3: ASSLSTSGGQIDTQY

J: TRBJ2-7
V: TRBV5-1
CDR3: ASSLSPTGSSYEQY

J: TRBJ1-1
V: TRBV7-2
CDR3: ASSSGTGVHTEAF

J: TRBJ2-5
V: TRBV10-3
CDR3: AISEGTGGRAGVETQY

J: TRBJ1-3
V: TRBV6-1
CDR3: ASSEAWEGGNTIY

J: TRBJ1-4
V: TRBV4-1
CDR3: ASSQETESEKLF

J: TRBJ2-7
V: TRBV7-2
CDR3: ASSYILGQGAYEQY

J: TRBJ2-7
V: TRBV9
CDR3: ASSVDSSYEQY

J: TRBJ1-5
V: TRBV29-1
CDR3: SVGRSSNQPQH

J: TRBJ2-1
V: TRBV11-3
CDR3: ASSFAVVAGVAGEQF

J: TRBJ2-7
V: TRBV18
CDR3: ASSPGQPPYEQY

J: TRBJ2-7
V: TRBV30
CDR3: AWRGPPSYEQY

J: TRBJ1-1
V: TRBV7-3
CDR3: ASSLILGWEAF

J: TRBJ1-1
V: TRBV7-3
CDR3: ASSLGQGAKAF

J: TRBJ1-2
V: TRBV15
CDR3: ATSRDLEDRANGYT

J: TRBJ2-3
V: TRBV5-1
CDR3: ASSRTSTDTQY

J: TRBJ2-1
V: TRBV5-1
CDR3: ASSLGSGPAYNEQF

J: TRBJ2-7
V: TRBV11-2
CDR3: ASSNRDRYEQY

J: TRBJ2-5
V: TRBV7-3
CDR3: ASSPRQGNQETQY

J: TRBJ2-1
V: TRBV19
CDR3: ASKAGRSDEQF

J: TRBJ2-5
V: TRBV13
CDR3: ASSLGGTETQY

J: TRBJ2-7
V: TRBV6-5
CDR3: ASSSGQTYEQY

J: TRBJ1-2
V: TRBV9
CDR3: ASSGGTSGYT

J: TRBJ1-2
V: TRBV28
CDR3: ASSFQEIGYT

J: TRBJ1-2
V: TRBV27
CDR3: ASSPNRDRYYGYT

J: TRBJ2-7
V: TRBV5-1
CDR3: ASSSAPPASRGFSYEQY

J: TRBJ1-3
V: TRBV5-6
CDR3: ASSLDSGNTIY

J: TRBJ2-6
V: TRBV30
CDR3: AWGGVGINSGANVLT

J: TRBJ2-7
V: TRBV4-3
CDR3: ASSQVWQGTTYEQY

J: TRBJ2-1
V: TRBV28
CDR3: ASSGGGPPYNEQF